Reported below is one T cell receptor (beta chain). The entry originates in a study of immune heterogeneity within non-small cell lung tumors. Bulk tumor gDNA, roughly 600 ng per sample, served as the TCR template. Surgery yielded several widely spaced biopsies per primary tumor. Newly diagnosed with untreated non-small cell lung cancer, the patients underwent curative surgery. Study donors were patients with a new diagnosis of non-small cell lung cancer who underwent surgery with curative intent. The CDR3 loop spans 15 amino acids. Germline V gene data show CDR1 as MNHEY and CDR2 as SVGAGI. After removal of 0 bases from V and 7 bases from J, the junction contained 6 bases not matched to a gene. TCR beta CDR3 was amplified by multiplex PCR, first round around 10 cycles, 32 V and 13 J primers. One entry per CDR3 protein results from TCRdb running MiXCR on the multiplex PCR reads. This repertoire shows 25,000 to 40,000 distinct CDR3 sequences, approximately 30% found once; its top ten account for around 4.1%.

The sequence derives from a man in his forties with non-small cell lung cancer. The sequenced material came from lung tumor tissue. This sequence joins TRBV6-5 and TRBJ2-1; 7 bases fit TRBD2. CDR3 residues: CASSYSAGVRNEQFF. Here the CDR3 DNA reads TGTGCCAGCAGTTACTCGGCGGGAGTTCGTAATGAGCAGTTCTTC.